This T cell receptor (beta chain) was captured in a study of blood T cell repertoires in COVID-19. CDR3 size: 15 residues. The V and J ends lost 1 base and 3 bases, in that order; junction bases with no gene match: 7. Germline V gene lookup returns CDR1 SGHRS and CDR2 YFSETQ. Original processing notes: Estimation of nucleated cell counts relied on the amplification of reference gene primers. Sequencing used immunoSEQ multiplex PCR; TCRdb keeps in-frame clones, though not all of them. The V and J calls and clone size are taken from that table; D and trimming were inferred from the DNA. This sample has about 210,000 clones; about 91% occur once, and the top ten carry roughly 1.2%.

V is TRBV5-1 and J is TRBJ2-7; 7 bases fit TRBD1. The origin of this receptor is a man aged 30 to 45 with acute or convalescent COVID-19. The source material was peripheral blood. This chain's CDR3 is CASSLNRDRLYEQYF. CDR3 DNA sequence: TGCGCCAGCAGCTTGAACCGGGACAGACTCTACGAGCAGTACTTC.